This T cell receptor beta chain was sequenced for a study of cytomegalovirus exposure and HLA in healthy donors (dated by TCRdb to the late 2010s). In the study overall: In an earlier analysis of 587 of the donors, around 290 Gb of sequence data and 100 million or so unique TCR beta sequences from 180 million or so T cells were reported. An early release that covered roughly 600 HLA-typed donors contained 250 to 350 gigabases of sequencing data and about 84 million unique TCR sequences. Of the 350 to 400 genotyped donors, approximately 83% fell in the genetic ancestry cluster associated with self-reported Caucasian donors. The study aimed to test whether cataloging public T cell receptors could reveal signatures of past pathogen exposure. The study profiled the T cell repertoires of more than 500 subjects by immunosequencing and related them to cytomegalovirus serostatus. Along with the roughly 670-subject first cohort, a separate validation cohort of around 110 different subjects was used. High-throughput TCR immunosequencing, statistical association of individual TCRs with disease status, and machine learning were combined to predict cytomegalovirus infection status. A later analysis re-analyzed previously published TCR beta repertoires from 666 donors and added high-resolution HLA genotyping to study TCR occurrence patterns. The later analysis used no new phenotypic data to find candidate immune exposures, relying instead on TCR beta sequences and their occurrence across donors. In an earlier analysis of roughly 540 of the donors, high-throughput TCR beta sequencing was used to judge whether each TCR beta V gene segment behaved as functional or pseudogenic. Donor age, sex, ethnicity and CMV serostatus were collected together with the repertoire data. A later genetic analysis used genome-wide SNP genotypes for about 55% of the 666 donors, treating that subset as a discovery cohort. Every repertoire in the discovery cohort had been generated on one and the same sequencing platform. Both class I and class II loci were covered by HLA typing, at four-digit resolution. The number of donors typed differed by locus, with about 629-640 for A, B, C, DRB1 and DQB1, around 500 for DQA1, 600 to 610 for DPA1, and roughly 450 for DPB1. A handful of DR-DQ haplotypes were treated as single units for association and clustering because of strong linkage in the cohort. On average, 235,054 unique TCR beta nucleotide sequences were sequenced per donor among 398 genotyped donors of the cohort, with roughly a sixth of those sequences being non-productive.

This clone was found a few times. Its recognized antigen is unknown. No qualities accompany the bases; no much larger clone lies one base away. The library was built by means of the immunoSEQ multiplex PCR assay. For the multiplex PCR, a mixture combining 60 forward primers for TCR Vbeta segments and 13 reverse primers for TCR Jbeta segments was used. A multiplex PCR assay on genomic DNA amplified the CDR3 region of rearranged TCR beta genes. Amplified TCR beta libraries were sequenced as 87-base-pair reads on the Illumina HiSeq System. In the original analysis: In a later analysis, approximately 74 million unique TCR beta chains were counted across the 650 to 750 repertoires, and around 11 million of these chains were shared by at least two donors. Raw reads were error-corrected and collapsed into unique sequences with a nearest-neighbor algorithm that merged closely related sequences to remove PCR and sequencing errors. CDR3 sequences were aligned to IMGT reference sequences to assign V, D and J gene segments. For a sequence to be retained, at least a six-nucleotide match to both a V gene segment and a J gene segment was required. A rearrangement counted as productive if the CDR3 had no stop codons and remained in frame with V and J, and every other rearrangement counted as non-productive. CDR3 was defined according to IMGT convention as the region running from the second conserved V-encoded cysteine to the conserved J-encoded phenylalanine. The earlier analysis of some 550 of the donors excluded any sequence lacking an unambiguous match to a single V gene segment. In an earlier analysis of approximately 500 of the donors, a V segment was called functional when productive rearrangements were above 56.7%, and segregating when the standard deviation between donors exceeded 5%. A statistical classification framework was built to diagnose cytomegalovirus status from the catalog of TCR beta chain sequences. In a later analysis, V and J genes were assigned by comparing TCR nucleotide sequences against IMGT/GENE-DB human TR gene sequences. Using the TCRdist pipeline, a later analysis assigned CDR3 sequences along with most-parsimonious VDJ recombination scenarios. In a later analysis, every TCR beta chain was defined by the combination of its CDR3 amino acid sequence and its V-gene family, and reads without a unique V-gene family were dropped. In a later analysis, 450 to 600 highly shared, low-generation-probability nucleotide sequences were removed to address suspected cross-contamination and a sequencing artifact. A later analysis calculated a clonal expansion index for each public chain from normalized within-repertoire ranks of inferred template counts. Generation probabilities in a later analysis came from a VDJ recombination model fitted to out-of-frame rearrangements, and those results were checked against IGoR. In a later analysis, hypergeometric tests were used to score TCR-TCR, TCR-HLA and TCR-CMV co-occurrence, with a repertoire-size bias correction applied to TCR pairs. A later analysis estimated false discovery rates by permuting HLA or CMV assignments 20 times. In a later analysis, co-occurring TCRs were grouped using DBSCAN, with TCRdist sequence similarity added in when clustering inside HLA-allele-positive subsets. Co-occurrence clustering excluded repertoires with fewer than 30,000 or more than 120,000 public chains, plus five with anomalous nucleotide sharing. TCRdb took this table from immuneACCESS and kept in-frame rearrangements with V and J called. Such tables lack part of the clones; where checked against another copy, unresolved V genes explain under half of the gap, and the rest is unexplained. V and J calls and clone size follow that table, whereas D and trimming were derived from the DNA. The sample table lists more than 150,000 clones, around 80% of them with a count of one. Around 1.9% of the sample rests with the top ten.

CDR1 and CDR2 are drawn from the germline V gene: LGHNT, FRNRAP. V and J lose 5 bases and 7 bases, and a span of 9 bases separates them. The CDR3 measures 11 amino acids from cysteine to phenylalanine. Of all the DNA, just the CDR3 is kept, 33 bases in frame from base 1. Points the paper makes about the study in general: Linkage disequilibrium might explain the correlated functional status among segregating V segments, but an unknown experimental factor could not be excluded. Only TCR beta chains were sequenced in this cohort, and the absence of alpha or paired-chain data limited detectable features. In a later analysis, HLA-associated TCR beta chains were found to be more clonally expanded and to have lower generation probabilities than equally common non-associated chains. Most TCR sequences were observed very rarely across donors, whereas some public TCRs were present in many individuals. A later genetic analysis associated a missense DCLRE1C variant with V-gene and J-gene trimming of TCR beta chains, and an independent cohort replicated the association. When HLA alleles, especially DR and DQ, strongly co-occurred, TCR associations were difficult to assign to individual alleles. Several of the top co-occurrence clusters appeared to be linked to parvovirus B19, influenza, CMV and Epstein-Barr virus, according to a later analysis. Sequencing depth was assumed to be roughly uniform across donors in the presence/absence analyses, though that assumption may not hold. A total of about 150 TCR beta chains were listed by the study as associated with cytomegalovirus. In a later analysis, TCR association rates were found to vary across HLA loci, with the most associated TCRs seen for DRB1 alleles and the fewest for HLA-C alleles. Because some donors lacked HLA typing at each locus, the association tests relied only on the typed subset. A further reported finding was that TCR beta sequences accurately predicted the HLA-A and HLA-B alleles for most subjects in the first cohort. Broadly in line with IMGT annotations, most TCR beta V segments showed up in productive rearrangements about 87% or about 30% of the time in an earlier analysis of approximately 640 of the donors. According to a later genetic analysis, donors in an Asian-associated ancestry cluster had fewer N-insertions in productive TCRs than the roughly 700-donor mean. Some IMGT-functional V segments, including TRBV6-2 and TRBV6-3, could not be told apart with the 87-base-pair reads, so those segments were excluded. A group of highly shared sequence variants was considered likely to be a technical artifact of the sequencing pipeline. Because counts were too low, seventeen rarely observed V segments, including chromosome 9 orphons, were excluded from the earlier analysis of 587 of the donors. A few of the identified cytomegalovirus-associated TCR beta chains were confirmed in vitro to be specific for cytomegalovirus antigens. The classifier was reported to diagnose cytomegalovirus status with high specificity and sensitivity in both the original and validation cohorts. At a false discovery rate of 0.05, a later analysis linked approximately 18,000 TCR beta sequences to specific HLA alleles. Most CMV-associated TCR beta chains appeared to be HLA-restricted in a later analysis, and the HLA associations seemed to be driven largely by CMV exposure. The authors suggested that the approach could potentially be generalized to other disease states and immunological phenotypes. The only immune exposure information available for the cohort was CMV serostatus.

In total, more than 500 healthy bone marrow donors made up the cohort. At the time of sampling, every cohort member was nominally healthy, though immune exposures that went unrecorded were likely present. The donor was CMV seronegative and was included in the group of 352 seronegative cohort members. A peripheral blood sample was provided by each donor, and peripheral blood mononuclear cells were used for TCR beta sequencing. Genomic DNA was extracted from the blood cell samples with the Qiagen DNeasy Blood Extraction Kit. The receptor chain draws on TRBV12-5 and TRBJ2-7; 5 matching bases give a weak D call of TRBD2. The sequenced material came from PBMCs. This clonotype was sampled from a woman in her twenties or thirties in good health and CMV-seronegative. The nucleotide sequence reads TGTGCTAGTGGTCTACTAGTAGAGCAGTACTTC. It translates to CASGLLVEQYF.